This T cell receptor (beta chain) was sequenced in a study of cytomegalovirus exposure and HLA in healthy donors. Study-wide results and limits: Likely technical artifact: a cluster of highly shared sequence variants. TRBV6-2, TRBV6-3 and some other V segments were unresolvable in 87-base-pair reads.

Details on this clone: Its antigen is currently unknown.

Primers included in the PCR were 60 Vbeta and 13 Jbeta primers. The table came from immunoSEQ multiplex PCR; TCRdb's copy has only in-frame clones and leaves some out. The table has under 150,000 clones, 70% to 85% seen once; the top ten hold roughly 2.6%. CDR1 is SQVTM, CDR2 ANQGSEA, per germline. Trimming pared 4 bases from V and 1 base from J, leaving 7 bases between. CDR3 size: 12 residues. The receptor comes from a man between 50 and 59 years old in good health and CMV-seronegative. V and J are TRBV29-1 and TRBJ1-1; D is ambiguous. The source material was PBMCs. The CDR3 DNA follows: TGCAGCGTTGTGGCAGAGAACACTGAAGCTTTCTTT. Residues: CSVVAENTEAFF.